This T cell receptor beta chain was identified during a study of prognosis after radiotherapy for stage I lung cancer. Study context: With a biologically effective dose of at least 100 Gy, radiotherapy took the form of SBRT split into 3 to 5 fractions. The patient group included nobody who received concurrent therapy with stereotactic body radiotherapy.

Study-level results: Following stereotactic body radiation therapy, patients who went on to develop distant metastases had lower Shannon entropy.

The CDR3 contains 15 residues. Trimming pared 0 bases from V and 0 bases from J, leaving 9 bases between. Germline V gene sequence: CDR1 ENHRY, CDR2 SYGVKD. This clonotype was recorded many times. The antigen is not known. It was by two-round multiplex PCR that TCR beta CDR3 was amplified from genomic DNA. The first PCR round targeted every TRBV and TRBJ gene with specific primers. TCRdb called the multiplex PCR reads again in MiXCR, with one record for every CDR3 protein. Found here are some 20,000 distinct CDR3 sequences, roughly 39% of them singletons; the top ten hold around 50%. The receptor was isolated from a donor older than 45 with non-small cell lung cancer. This chain links TRBV10-3 with TRBJ2-7, with a possible D match to TRBD1 (5 bases). Sequenced here: PBMCs, sampled before or after stereotactic body radiation therapy (not recorded which). CDR3 sequence reads: CAISESKGSSYEQYF. As DNA, the CDR3 is TGTGCCATCAGTGAGTCTAAGGGGTCCTCCTACGAGCAGTACTTC.